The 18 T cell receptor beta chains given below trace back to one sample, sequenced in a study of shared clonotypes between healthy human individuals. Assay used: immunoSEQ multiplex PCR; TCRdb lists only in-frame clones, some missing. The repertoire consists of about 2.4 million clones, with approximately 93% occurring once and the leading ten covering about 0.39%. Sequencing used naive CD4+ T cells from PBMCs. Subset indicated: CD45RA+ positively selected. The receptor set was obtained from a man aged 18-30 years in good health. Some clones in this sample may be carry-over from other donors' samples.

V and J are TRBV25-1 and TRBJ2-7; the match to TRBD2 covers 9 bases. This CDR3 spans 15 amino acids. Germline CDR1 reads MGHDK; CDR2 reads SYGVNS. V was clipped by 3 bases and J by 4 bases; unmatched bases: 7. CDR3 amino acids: CASSDPLAGYYEQYF. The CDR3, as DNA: TGTGCCAGCAGTGATCCCCTAGCGGGATATTACGAGCAGTACTTC.

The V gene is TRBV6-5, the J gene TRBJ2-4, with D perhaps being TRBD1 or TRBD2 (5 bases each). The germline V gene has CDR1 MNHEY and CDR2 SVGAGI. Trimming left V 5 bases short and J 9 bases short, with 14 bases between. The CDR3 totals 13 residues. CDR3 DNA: TGTGCCAGCAGTAACCGGGACCGCGGCATTCAGTACTTC. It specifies CASSNRDRGIQYF.

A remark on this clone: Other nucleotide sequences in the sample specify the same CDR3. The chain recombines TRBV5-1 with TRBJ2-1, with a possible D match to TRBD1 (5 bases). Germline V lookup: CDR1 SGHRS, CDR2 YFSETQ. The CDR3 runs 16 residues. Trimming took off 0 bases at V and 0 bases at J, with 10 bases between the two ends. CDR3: CASSLGGWGSYNEQFF. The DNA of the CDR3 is TGCGCCAGCAGCTTGGGGGGCTGGGGCTCCTACAATGAGCAGTTCTTC. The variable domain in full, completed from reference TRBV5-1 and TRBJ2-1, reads KAGVTQTPRYLIKTRGQQVTLSCSPISGHRSVSWYQQTPGQGLQFLFEYFSETQRNKGNFPGRFSGRQFSNSRSEMNVSTLELGDSALYLCASSLGGWGSYNEQFFGPGTRLTVL.

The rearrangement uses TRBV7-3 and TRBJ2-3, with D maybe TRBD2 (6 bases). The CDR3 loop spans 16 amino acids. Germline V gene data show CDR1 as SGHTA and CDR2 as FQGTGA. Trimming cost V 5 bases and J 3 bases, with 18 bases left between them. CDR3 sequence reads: CASSPGGGGATDTQYF. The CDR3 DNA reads TGTGCCAGCAGCCCCGGGGGAGGTGGGGCGACAGATACGCAGTATTTT.

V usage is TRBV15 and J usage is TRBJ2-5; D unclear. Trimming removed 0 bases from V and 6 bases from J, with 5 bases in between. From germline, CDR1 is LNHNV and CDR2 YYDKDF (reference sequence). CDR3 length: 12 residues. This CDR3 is CATSRDKQTQYF. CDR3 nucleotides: TGTGCCACCAGCAGAGATAAGCAGACCCAGTACTTC.

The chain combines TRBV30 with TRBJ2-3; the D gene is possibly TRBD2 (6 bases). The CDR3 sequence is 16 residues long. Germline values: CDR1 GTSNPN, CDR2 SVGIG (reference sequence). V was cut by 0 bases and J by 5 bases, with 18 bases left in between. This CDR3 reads CAWSVQAGIAQDTQYF. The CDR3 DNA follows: TGTGCCTGGAGTGTACAGGCGGGGATAGCACAAGATACGCAGTATTTT.

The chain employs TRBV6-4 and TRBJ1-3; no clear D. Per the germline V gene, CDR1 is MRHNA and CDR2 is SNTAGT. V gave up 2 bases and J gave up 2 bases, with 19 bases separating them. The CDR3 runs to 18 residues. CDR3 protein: CASSDLTVEWAAGNTIYF. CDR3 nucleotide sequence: TGTGCCAGCAGTGACCTAACAGTGGAATGGGCTGCTGGAAACACCATATATTTT.

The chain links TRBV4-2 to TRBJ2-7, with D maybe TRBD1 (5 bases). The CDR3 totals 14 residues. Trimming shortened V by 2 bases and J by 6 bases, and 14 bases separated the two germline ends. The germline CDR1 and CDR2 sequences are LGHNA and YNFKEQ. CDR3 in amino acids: CASSQTRQGGEQYF. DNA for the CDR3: TGTGCCAGCAGCCAAACTCGGCAGGGCGGCGAGCAGTACTTC.

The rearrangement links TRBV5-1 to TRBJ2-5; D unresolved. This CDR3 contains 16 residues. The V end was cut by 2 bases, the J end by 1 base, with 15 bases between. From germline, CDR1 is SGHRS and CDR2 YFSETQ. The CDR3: CASSLNFKTGQETQYF. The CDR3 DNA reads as TGCGCCAGCAGCTTAAACTTCAAAACGGGCCAAGAGACCCAGTACTTC.

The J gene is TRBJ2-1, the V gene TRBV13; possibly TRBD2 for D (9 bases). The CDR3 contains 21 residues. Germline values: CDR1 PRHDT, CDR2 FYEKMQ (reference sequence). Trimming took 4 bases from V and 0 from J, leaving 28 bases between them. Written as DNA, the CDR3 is TGTGCCAGCAGCTCGCCACTAGCGGGCACATCAGGGGGCCTCTCCTACAATGAGCAGTTCTTC. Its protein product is CASSSPLAGTSGGLSYNEQFF. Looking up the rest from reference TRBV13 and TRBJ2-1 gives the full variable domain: AAGVIQSPRHLIKEKRETATLKCYPIPRHDTVYWYQQGPGQDPQFLISFYEKMQSDKGSIPDRFSAQQFSDYHSELNMSSLELGDSALYFCASSSPLAGTSGGLSYNEQFFGPGTRLTVL.

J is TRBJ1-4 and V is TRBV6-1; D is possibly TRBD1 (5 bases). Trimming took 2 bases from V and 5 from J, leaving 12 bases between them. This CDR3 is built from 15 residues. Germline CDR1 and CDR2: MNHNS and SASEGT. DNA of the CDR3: TGTGCCAGCAGTGAACAATCGGGGCTGAATGAAAAACTGTTTTTT. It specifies CASSEQSGLNEKLFF.

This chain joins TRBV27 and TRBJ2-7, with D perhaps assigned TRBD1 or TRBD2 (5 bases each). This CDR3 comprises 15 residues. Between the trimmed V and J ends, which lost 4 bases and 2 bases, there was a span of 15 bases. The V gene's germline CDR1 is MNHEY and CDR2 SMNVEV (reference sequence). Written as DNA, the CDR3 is TGTGCCAGCAGTTCACTAGGCAGGGTCCCCTACGAGCAGTACTTC. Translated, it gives CASSSLGRVPYEQYF.

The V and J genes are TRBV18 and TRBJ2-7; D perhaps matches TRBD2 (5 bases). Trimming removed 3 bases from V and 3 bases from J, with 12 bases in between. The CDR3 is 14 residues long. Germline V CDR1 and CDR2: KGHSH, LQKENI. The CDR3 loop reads CASSPAGIDYEQYF. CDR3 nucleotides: TGTGCCAGCTCACCCGCCGGGATCGACTACGAGCAGTACTTC.

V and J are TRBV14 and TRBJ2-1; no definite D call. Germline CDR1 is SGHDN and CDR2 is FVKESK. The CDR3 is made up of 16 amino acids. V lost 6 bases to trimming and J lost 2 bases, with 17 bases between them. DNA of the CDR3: TGTGCCAGCAGTTCAATGGGCAGTGTTACCTACAATGAGCAGTTCTTC. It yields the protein CASSSMGSVTYNEQFF.

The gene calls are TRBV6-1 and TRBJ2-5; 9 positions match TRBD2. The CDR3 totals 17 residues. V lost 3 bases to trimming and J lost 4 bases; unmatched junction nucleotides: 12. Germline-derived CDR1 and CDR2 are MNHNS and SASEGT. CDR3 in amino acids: CASSDISGRVIGETQYF. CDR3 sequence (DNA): TGTGCCAGCAGTGACATTAGCGGGAGAGTCATAGGAGAGACCCAGTACTTC.

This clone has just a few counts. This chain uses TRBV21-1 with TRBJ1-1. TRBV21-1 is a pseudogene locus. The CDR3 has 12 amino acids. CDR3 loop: CATTEENTEAFF. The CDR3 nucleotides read TGTGCCACCACGGAAGAGAACACTGAAGCTTTCTTT.

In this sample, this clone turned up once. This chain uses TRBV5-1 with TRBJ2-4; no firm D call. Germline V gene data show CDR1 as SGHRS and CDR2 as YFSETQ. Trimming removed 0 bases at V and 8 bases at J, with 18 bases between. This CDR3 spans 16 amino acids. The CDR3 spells CASSLEAARAGDIQYF. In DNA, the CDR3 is TGCGCCAGCAGCTTGGAGGCTGCCCGGGCAGGTGACATTCAGTACTTC.

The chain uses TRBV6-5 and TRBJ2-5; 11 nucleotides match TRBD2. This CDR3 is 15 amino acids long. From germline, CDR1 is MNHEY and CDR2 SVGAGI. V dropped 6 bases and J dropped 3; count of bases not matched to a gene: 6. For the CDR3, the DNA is TGTGCCAGCAGAAGTAGCGGGGGGGGGAAAGAGACCCAGTACTTC. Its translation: CASRSSGGGKETQYF.